One sample yielded the 14 T cell receptor beta chains listed below, sequenced in a study of response to subunit inactivated influenza vaccine. One entry per CDR3 protein, called by TCRdb with MiXCR from the RT-PCR reads. The sample contains hundreds of thousands of distinct CDR3 sequences, approximately 13% of which appear only once. The specimen was PBMCs from blood, collected 40 to 50 days after vaccination. Receptors were obtained from a man over 45 who received an inactivated influenza vaccine.

This clonotype was picked up a small number of times. CDR3 bases: TGCGCCAGCAGCCTGGGACGGATTAATTCACCCCTCCACTTT. Translation gives CASSLGRINSPLHF. The chain links TRBV4-3 to TRBJ1-6; the D gene is possibly TRBD1 (5 bases). Trimming shortened V by 4 bases and J by 6 bases, and 10 bases separated the two germline ends. Germline CDR1 and CDR2: LGHNA and YSLEER. The CDR3 runs to 14 residues.

This clonotype was counted between two and nine times. The chain links TRBV6-1 to TRBJ2-1; D may be TRBD2 (6 bases). The CDR3 totals 16 residues. The V gene's germline CDR1 is MNHNS and CDR2 SASEGT. Trimming cost V 6 bases and J 2 bases, with 17 bases left between them. The CDR3 loop is CASRPITGDPYNEQFF. The CDR3 nucleotides are TGTGCCAGCAGGCCTATAACGGGAGATCCCTACAATGAGCAGTTCTTC.

V is TRBV3-1 and J is TRBJ2-3; D ambiguous. V was trimmed by 2 bases and J by 3 bases, leaving 6 bases between them. Germline loops: CDR1 LGHDT, CDR2 YNNKEL (reference sequence). The CDR3 runs 13 residues. This CDR3 is CASSQRETDTQYF. The CDR3 nucleotides read TGTGCCAGCAGCCAAAGAGAGACAGATACGCAGTATTTT.

This clonotype has a handful of counts. The chain joins TRBV10-2 to TRBJ2-7; no clear D. V lost 5 bases, J lost 2 bases, and 13 bases lay in between. Germline CDR1 reads WSHSY; CDR2 reads SAAADI. This CDR3 comprises 14 residues. Here the CDR3 reads CASSLAGYTYEQYF. The CDR3 coding sequence is TGCGCCAGCAGTTTGGCAGGATATACCTACGAGCAGTACTTC.

This clonotype has more than one count but fewer than ten. V usage is TRBV4-2 and J usage is TRBJ1-5, with D maybe TRBD1 (5 bases). The germline V and J ends were trimmed by 4 bases and 4 bases, with 11 bases remaining between them. CDR3 length: 14 amino acids. CDR1 is LGHNA and CDR2 is YNFKEQ in the germline V gene. CDR3 DNA: TGTGCCAGCAGCCCGGAGGGGCGAAATCAGCCCCAGCATTTT. Encoded protein: CASSPEGRNQPQHF.

This chain joins TRBV5-1 and TRBJ2-7; the D gene is possibly TRBD1 (6 bases). The germline V gene has CDR1 SGHRS and CDR2 YFSETQ. V gave up 1 base and J gave up 7 bases, with 18 bases separating them. There are 15 residues in the CDR3. The CDR3 DNA sequence: TGCGCCAGCAGCTTGCGAGGGGGTTCTCTTGGAGAGCAGTACTTC. It translates to CASSLRGGSLGEQYF.

CDR3 in DNA: TGTGCCAGCAGCCCCGTACAGGGCCGTTCCCCCACTGAAGCTTTCTTT. This gives the protein CASSPVQGRSPTEAFF. The genes are TRBV12-3 or TRBV12-4 and TRBJ1-1; possibly TRBD1 for D (6 bases). The length of the CDR3 is 16 residues. V lost 6 bases, J lost 4 bases, and 21 bases lay in between.

The V gene is TRBV7-9, the J gene TRBJ2-5, with D unclear. The CDR3 sequence is 14 residues long. CDR1 is SEHNR, CDR2 FQNEAQ, per germline (reference sequence). The V end lost 5 bases, the J end lost 4 bases, and 14 bases lay between the germline ends. CDR3 protein: CASSPSGRRETQYF. The CDR3 nucleotides are TGTGCCAGCAGCCCTAGTGGCAGGCGAGAGACCCAGTACTTC.

This chain uses TRBV20-1 with TRBJ1-6; D gene unclear. The V end lost 2 bases, the J end lost 6 bases, and 2 bases lay between the germline ends. The CDR3 spans 11 residues. Germline assignment: CDR1 DFQATT and CDR2 SNEGSKA (reference sequence). CDR3 coding DNA: TGCAGTGCTAGAAGTAATTCACCCCTCCACTTT. It specifies CSARSNSPLHF.

This clonotype was found many times. This chain uses TRBV7-2 with TRBJ2-5, with 11 bases matching TRBD2. Germline CDR1 SGHTA, CDR2 FQGNSA. V trimming: 6 bases; J trimming: 5 bases; junction bases outside the gene matches: 8. There are 15 residues in the CDR3. As DNA, the CDR3 is TGTGCCAGCAGTTTGTTAGCGGGGGGGCTTGAGACCCAGTACTTC. Translated: CASSLLAGGLETQYF.

There are a few counts of this clonotype. The J gene is TRBJ2-5, the V gene TRBV4-2; D is tentatively TRBD1 or TRBD2 (5 bases each). V was trimmed by 3 bases and J by 0 bases, leaving 8 bases between them. This CDR3 contains 14 residues. Germline loops: CDR1 LGHNA, CDR2 YNFKEQ. CDR3 bases: TGTGCCAGCAGCCACGGGACCAACCAAGAGACCCAGTACTTC. This codes for CASSHGTNQETQYF.

This clonotype has a handful of counts. The chain is built from TRBV20-1 and TRBJ2-7, with 7 bases identical to TRBD2. Germline V lookup: CDR1 DFQATT, CDR2 SNEGSKA (reference sequence). V lost 0 bases to trimming and J lost 3 bases; unmatched junction nucleotides: 5. The CDR3 runs 14 residues. CDR3 protein: CSARDRTSNYEQYF. In DNA, the CDR3 is TGCAGTGCTAGAGACAGGACTAGTAACTACGAGCAGTACTTC.

This clonotype has only a few counts. The chain employs TRBV24-1 and TRBJ2-1; D is perhaps TRBD1 (6 bases). V lost 8 bases to trimming and J lost 8 bases, with 12 bases between them. The CDR3 is made up of 12 amino acids. Germline loops: CDR1 KGHDR, CDR2 SFDVKD. The CDR3: CATNAQGHEQFF. The CDR3 DNA follows: TGTGCCACCAATGCCCAGGGGCATGAGCAGTTCTTC.

The gene calls are TRBV3-1 and TRBJ2-1; 10 positions agree with TRBD2. The CDR3 has 17 amino acids. Germline CDR1 reads LGHDT; CDR2 reads YNNKEL (reference sequence). The ends lost 0 bases at V and 8 bases at J; junction bases unmatched: 10. CDR3 sequence reads: CASSQDLSSGSFDEQFF. The CDR3, as DNA: TGTGCCAGCAGCCAAGACTTGTCTAGCGGGAGTTTCGATGAGCAGTTCTTC.